The 25 T cell receptor beta chains below come from one sample, sequenced in a study of T cell responses to AZD1222 COVID-19 vaccine (dated by TCRdb to about 2021). Interpreted using the paper, the time point label stands for: baseline before first vaccination. The library was obtained by the immunoSEQ multiplex PCR assay. TCRdb took over this immuneACCESS table, retaining in-frame rearrangements with V and J assigned. Such tables are incomplete; in checked studies, under half of the missing clones stem from an unresolved V gene, and the remainder is unexplained. Here the sample has about 140,000 clones; around 92% occur a single time. About 2.5% of the sample is in the top ten clones. The sample here was peripheral blood, taken on day 0 of AZD1222 vaccination. These receptor sequences come from an adult in good health.

This chain links TRBV3-1 (or the pseudogene TRBV3-2) with TRBJ2-1; D is possibly TRBD1 or TRBD2 (5 bases each). The CDR3 totals 15 residues. Per germline, CDR1 LGHDT and CDR2 YNNKEL (reference sequence). Deletions cut 4 bases from V and 6 bases from J, with 16 bases between. The CDR3 is CASSPDSWGFNEQFF. The CDR3 bases are TGTGCCAGCAGCCCAGACTCCTGGGGGTTCAATGAGCAGTTCTTC.

This chain connects TRBV5-1 to TRBJ2-3; 8 positions match TRBD2. CDR3 size: 15 residues. CDR1 and CDR2 (germline): SGHRS, YFSETQ. The trim removed 6 bases at V and 4 bases at J, leaving 10 bases unmatched. CDR3 DNA sequence: TGCGCCAGCACCCCGTCGGGGGGGGGATCAGATACGCAGTATTTT. This encodes CASTPSGGGSDTQYF.

The chain combines TRBV4-2 with TRBJ2-3; tentatively, D is TRBD2 (7 bases). V was clipped by 0 bases and J by 4 bases, with 14 bases between them. From germline, CDR1 is LGHNA and CDR2 YNFKEQ. This CDR3 is 16 amino acids long. This CDR3 reads CASSQEPWEGADTQYF. Written as DNA, the CDR3 is TGTGCCAGCAGCCAAGAGCCGTGGGAGGGGGCAGATACGCAGTATTTT.

This sequence joins TRBV6-1 and TRBJ2-4; D remains ambiguous. Trimming removed 2 bases at V and 2 bases at J, with 10 bases between. This CDR3 is built from 15 residues. Germline loops: CDR1 MNHNS, CDR2 SASEGT. The CDR3 loop reads CASSERDRTKNIQYF. CDR3 sequence (DNA): TGTGCCAGCAGTGAAAGAGACCGAACCAAAAACATTCAGTACTTC.

Points on this clone: The same CDR3 also results from other DNA sequences found in this sample. This chain connects TRBV29-1 to TRBJ2-3; 7 bases map to TRBD1. The germline CDR1 and CDR2 sequences are SQVTM and ANQGSEA. The length of the CDR3 is 14 residues. V lost 6 bases, J lost 0 bases, and 6 bases stayed unmatched. This CDR3 reads CSVRQGSSTDTQYF. In DNA form, the CDR3 reads TGCAGCGTAAGACAGGGATCTAGCACAGATACGCAGTATTTT.

The table lists this clone with a few counts. V gene TRBV7-2 combines with J gene TRBJ1-6; possibly TRBD1 for D (5 bases). Germline V gives CDR1 SGHTA, CDR2 FQGNSA. The length of the CDR3 is 15 residues. The V gene lost 5 bases and the J gene lost 7 bases, with 15 bases spanning the gap. The CDR3 DNA follows: TGTGCCAGCAGCGCAGGGCCCTCCGAAAATTCACCCCTCCACTTT. It yields the protein CASSAGPSENSPLHF.

The chain uses TRBV14 and TRBJ1-2; D call uncertain. Germline CDR1 and CDR2: SGHDN and FVKESK. The V gene lost 3 bases and the J gene lost 7 bases, with 12 bases spanning the gap. The CDR3 covers 13 residues. The CDR3 loop is CASSQQVWAGYTF. In DNA, the CDR3 is TGTGCCAGCAGCCAGCAGGTGTGGGCTGGCTACACCTTC. The full variable domain, completed using reference TRBV14 and TRBJ1-2, is EAGVTQFPSHSVIEKGQTVTLRCDPISGHDNLYWYRRVMGKEIKFLLHFVKESKQDESGMPNNRFLAERTGGTYSTLKVQPAELEDSGVYFCASSQQVWAGYTFGSGTRLTVV.

CDR3 coding DNA: TGTGCCAGCTCACCCGCGACATCAACTAATGAAAAACTGTTTTTT. Its protein is CASSPATSTNEKLFF. The chain couples TRBV18 to TRBJ1-4; D gene uncertain. The ends were cut back, 3 bases at V and 0 bases at J, with 8 bases in the middle. The CDR3 length is 15 residues. Germline V gene lookup returns CDR1 KGHSH and CDR2 LQKENI.

As DNA, the CDR3 is TGTGCCACCAGGACTGGCGGGAGTATCGCAGATACGCAGTATTTT. This sequence encodes CATRTGGSIADTQYF. V usage is TRBV6-5 and J usage is TRBJ2-3; 7 bases align to TRBD2. The CDR3 runs 15 residues. V gave up 10 bases and J gave up 4 bases; unmatched junction bases: 14. Germline V gene sequence: CDR1 MNHEY, CDR2 SVGAGI.

This clone was observed a few times. J is TRBJ2-2 and V is TRBV24-1; possibly TRBD2 for D (7 bases). The V gene lost 9 bases and the J gene lost 1 base, with 14 bases spanning the gap. CDR1 is KGHDR and CDR2 is SFDVKD in the germline V gene. This CDR3 is built from 15 residues. In DNA form, the CDR3 reads TGTGCCACCGGGGGCGGGAGCCGGAACACCGGGGAGCTGTTTTTT. Translated: CATGGGSRNTGELFF.

The rearrangement joins TRBV6-5 to TRBJ2-3; a weak D match, TRBD2 (5 bases). Germline CDR1 and CDR2: MNHEY and SVGAGI. This CDR3 is built from 14 residues. V gave up 2 bases and J gave up 3 bases, with 9 bases separating them. DNA of the CDR3: TGTGCCAGCAGTTACGTGGACTCAACAGATACGCAGTATTTT. Its translation: CASSYVDSTDTQYF.

The V call is TRBV5-5, the J call TRBJ1-3, with a tentative D call TRBD1 (6 bases). This CDR3 has 14 residues. Between the trimmed V and J ends, which lost 3 bases and 1 base, there was a span of 8 bases. Germline lookup yields CDR1 SGHKS and CDR2 YYEKEE (reference sequence). The CDR3, as DNA: TGTGCCAGCAGCTCAACAGGGTCTGGAAACACCATATATTTT. It is translated as CASSSTGSGNTIYF.

J is TRBJ2-3 and V is TRBV28, with a possible D match to TRBD2 (6 bases). Per the germline V gene, CDR1 is MDHEN and CDR2 is SYDVKM. The CDR3 length is 12 residues. V gave up 7 bases and J gave up 9 bases, with 14 bases separating them. The CDR3 DNA follows: TGTGCCAGCAAAGCCGGGACTGCCACGCAGTATTTT. It codes for CASKAGTATQYF.

This chain links TRBV2 with TRBJ1-6; D is unclear. CDR1 SNHLY and CDR2 FYNNEI come from the germline V gene. The germline V and J ends were trimmed by 5 bases and 0 bases, with 8 bases remaining between them. The CDR3 sequence is 15 residues long. The CDR3 here is CASSFESSYNSPLHF. The DNA for the CDR3 is TGTGCCAGCAGTTTTGAGAGCTCCTATAATTCACCCCTCCACTTT.

V gene TRBV3-1 (or the pseudogene TRBV3-2) combines with J gene TRBJ2-7; the match to TRBD2 covers 10 bases. The trim removed 0 bases at V and 2 bases at J, leaving 16 bases unmatched. The germline V gene has CDR1 LGHDT and CDR2 YNNKEL (reference sequence). CDR3 size: 20 residues. The CDR3 sequence: CASSQEGGGVAGGNPYEQYF. DNA for the CDR3: TGTGCCAGCAGCCAAGAAGGGGGTGGAGTAGCGGGGGGTAACCCCTACGAGCAGTACTTC.

The chain joins TRBV25-1 to TRBJ2-3, with D uncertain. This CDR3 spans 13 amino acids. The V end lost 8 bases, the J end lost 1 base, and 10 bases lay between the germline ends. Germline V gives CDR1 MGHDK, CDR2 SYGVNS. The chain's CDR3 is CASPGEGTDTQYF. In DNA, the CDR3 is TGTGCCAGCCCTGGAGAGGGCACAGATACGCAGTATTTT.

CDR3 sequence reads: CASSFTGVNTEAFF. The CDR3 nucleotides are TGTGCCAGCAGCTTCACAGGGGTGAACACTGAAGCTTTCTTT. This chain connects TRBV5-5 to TRBJ1-1; 7 nucleotides agree with TRBD1. CDR1 is SGHKS and CDR2 is YYEKEE in the germline V gene (reference sequence). This CDR3 region has 14 residues. With 2 bases clipped from V and 0 bases from J, the junction kept 1 base outside the gene matches.

CDR3 coding DNA: TGTGCCAGTAGGGTGAGCGGCAATCAGCCCCAGCATTTT. The encoded protein is CASRVSGNQPQHF. The chain is built from TRBV6-5 and TRBJ1-5; D gene unclear. Germline assignment: CDR1 MNHEY and CDR2 SVGAGI. The CDR3 is 13 amino acids. The V end lost 9 bases, the J end lost 2 bases, and 11 bases lay between the germline ends.

This clone was found once. The chain combines TRBV27 with TRBJ1-2; D perhaps matches TRBD1 (6 bases). This CDR3 is 14 amino acids long. V gave up 6 bases and J gave up 6 bases, with 17 bases separating them. Germline V CDR1 and CDR2: MNHEY, SMNVEV (reference sequence). The CDR3 nucleotides read TGTGCCAGCAGACGCTTGGGCGGGGGGCATGGCTACACCTTC. Translated, it gives CASRRLGGGHGYTF.

The rearrangement links TRBV2 to TRBJ2-1; 7 bases fit TRBD1. After removal of 6 bases from V and 5 bases from J, the junction contained 10 bases not matched to a gene. The CDR3 loop spans 15 amino acids. Germline V gene data show CDR1 as SNHLY and CDR2 as FYNNEI. The CDR3, as DNA: TGTGCCAGCAGCCCACGACCGGACAGGAACAATGAGCAGTTCTTC. Protein sequence: CASSPRPDRNNEQFF.

This clone was counted between two and nine times. The V call is TRBV19, the J call TRBJ1-2; perhaps TRBD1 as D (6 bases). Trimming cost V 7 bases and J 6 bases, with 12 bases left between them. Germline V gene lookup returns CDR1 LNHDA and CDR2 SQIVND (reference sequence). The CDR3 length is 12 residues. The CDR3 DNA follows: TGTGCCAGTAACATCCGGGACAATGGCTACACCTTC. Translating gives CASNIRDNGYTF.

The rearrangement joins TRBV3-1 (or the pseudogene TRBV3-2) to TRBJ2-1; TRBD2 agrees at 8 bases. Germline V lookup: CDR1 LGHDT, CDR2 YNNKEL (reference sequence). The CDR3 runs to 16 residues. After removal of 1 base from V and 2 bases from J, the junction contained 4 bases not matched to a gene. The CDR3, as DNA: TGTGCCAGCAGCCAAGGCGGCGGGAGGACCTACAATGAGCAGTTCTTC. It translates to CASSQGGGRTYNEQFF.

The chain recombines TRBV3-1 (or the pseudogene TRBV3-2) with TRBJ2-7, with 9 bases aligning to TRBD2. V shed 1 base and J 12 bases; nucleotides not matched to a gene: 10. Germline V CDR1 and CDR2: LGHDT, YNNKEL (reference sequence). CDR3 length: 14 amino acids. The CDR3 here is CASSQGLAEGGLYF. CDR3 in DNA: TGTGCCAGCAGCCAAGGACTAGCGGAAGGGGGTTTGTACTTC.

CDR3 protein: CASSRDSGELFF. The CDR3, as DNA: TGTGCCAGCAGCCGAGATTCCGGGGAGCTGTTTTTT. The rearrangement uses TRBV6-5 and TRBJ2-2; D call uncertain. Trimming removed 6 bases from V and 6 bases from J, with 8 bases in between. The germline V gene has CDR1 MNHEY and CDR2 SVGAGI. The CDR3 totals 12 residues.

The V call is TRBV5-1, the J call TRBJ1-3; D possibly corresponds to TRBD1 (5 bases). Between the trimmed V and J ends, which lost 0 bases and 0 bases, there was a span of 7 bases. Germline CDR1 is SGHRS and CDR2 is YFSETQ. CDR3 length equals 15 residues. CDR3 sequence reads: CASSLGGDSGNTIYF. CDR3 in DNA: TGCGCCAGCAGCTTGGGAGGGGACTCTGGAAACACCATATATTTT.